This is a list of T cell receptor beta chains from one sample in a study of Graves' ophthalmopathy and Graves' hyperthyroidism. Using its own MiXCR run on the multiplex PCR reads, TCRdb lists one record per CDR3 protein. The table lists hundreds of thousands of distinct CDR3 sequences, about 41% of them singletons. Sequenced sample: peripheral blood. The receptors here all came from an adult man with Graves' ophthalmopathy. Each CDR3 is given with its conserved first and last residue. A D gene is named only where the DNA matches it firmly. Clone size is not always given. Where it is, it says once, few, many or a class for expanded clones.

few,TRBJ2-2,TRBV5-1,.,CASSIPWGTALGELFF,TGCGCCAGCAGCATCCCGTGGGGGACCGCCCTCGGGGAGCTGTTTTTT
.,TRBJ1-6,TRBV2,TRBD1,CASRDRGQGGGSPLHF,TGTGCCAGCAGAGATCGCGGGCAGGGGGGTGGTTCACCCCTCCACTTT
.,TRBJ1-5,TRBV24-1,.,CAIRKTQHF,TGTGCCATACGGAAGACCCAGCATTTT
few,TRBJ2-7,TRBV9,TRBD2,CASSVGVSGLAGEYEQYF,TGTGCCAGCAGCGTAGGGGTATCGGGACTAGCGGGAGAGTACGAGCAGTACTTC
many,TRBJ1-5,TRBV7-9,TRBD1,CASSNRGRNQPQHF,TGTGCCAGCAGCAACAGGGGCCGCAATCAGCCCCAGCATTTT
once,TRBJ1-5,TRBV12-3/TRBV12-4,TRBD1,CAWTGTGGGRQPQHF,TGTGCCTGGACCGGAACAGGGGGCGGGCGTCAGCCCCAGCATTTT
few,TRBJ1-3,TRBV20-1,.,CSARDAGSSGNTIYF,TGCAGTGCTAGAGATGCGGGGAGCTCTGGAAACACCATATATTTT
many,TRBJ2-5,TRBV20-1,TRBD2,CSAQVPGLARETQYF,TGCAGCGCTCAGGTTCCGGGACTAGCGAGGGAGACCCAGTACTTC
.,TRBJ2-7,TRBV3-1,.,CASSQVARGPSYEQYF,TGTGCCAGCAGCCAAGTTGCTCGGGGTCCCTCCTACGAGCAGTACTTC
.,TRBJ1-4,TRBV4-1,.,CASSPHRDLLFF,TGCGCCAGCAGCCCACACCGGGATTTACTGTTTTTT
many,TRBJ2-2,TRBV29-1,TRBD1,CSGTGGNTGELFF,TGCAGCGGCACAGGGGGCAACACCGGGGAGCTGTTTTTT
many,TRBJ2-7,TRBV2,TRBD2,CASSEDSSGNSYEQYF,TGTGCCAGCAGTGAGGATTCTAGCGGCAACTCCTACGAGCAGTACTTC
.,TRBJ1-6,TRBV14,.,CASSQGGNYNSPLHF,TGTGCCAGCAGCCAGGGGGGCAACTATAATTCACCCCTCCACTTT
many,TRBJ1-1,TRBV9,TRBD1,CASSPMTGGLAEAFF,TGTGCCAGCAGCCCTATGACAGGGGGCCTCGCTGAAGCTTTCTTT
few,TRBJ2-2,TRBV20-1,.,CIRSGGPPGELFF,TGCATCCGATCGGGGGGCCCGCCCGGGGAGCTGTTTTTT
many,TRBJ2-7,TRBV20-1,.,CSASYGGSSYEQYF,TGCAGTGCTAGTTACGGAGGTTCCTCCTACGAGCAGTACTTC
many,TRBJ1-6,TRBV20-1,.,CSAGRALRNSPLHF,TGCAGTGCTGGGCGGGCCCTTCGCAATTCACCCCTCCACTTT
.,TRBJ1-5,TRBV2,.,CASSDAGDRQPQHF,TGTGCCAGCAGTGACGCCGGGGACCGTCAGCCCCAGCATTTT
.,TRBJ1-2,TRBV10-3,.,CAISGGEYGYTF,TGTGCCATCAGTGGGGGGGAATATGGCTACACCTTC
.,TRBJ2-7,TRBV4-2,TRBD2,CASRGLAGVHEQYF,TGTGCCAGCAGGGGACTAGCGGGAGTCCACGAGCAGTACTTC
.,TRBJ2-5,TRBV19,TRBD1,CASRPDRGRETQYF,TGTGCCAGTAGACCTGACAGGGGTCGGGAGACCCAGTACTTC
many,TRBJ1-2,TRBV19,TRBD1,CASSVRDSLIYGYTF,TGTGCCAGTAGTGTCCGGGACAGCCTGATCTATGGCTACACCTTC
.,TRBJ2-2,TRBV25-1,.,CASSPSQGSTGELFF,TGTGCCAGCTCACCGAGTCAGGGGAGCACCGGGGAGCTGTTTTTT
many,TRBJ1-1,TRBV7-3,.,CASSIQAGMNTEAFF,TGTGCCAGCAGCATTCAAGCGGGGATGAACACTGAAGCTTTCTTT
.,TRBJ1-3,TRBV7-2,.,CASSFRSGNAIYF,TGTGCCAGCAGCTTCCGCTCTGGAAACGCCATATATTTT
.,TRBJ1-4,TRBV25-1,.,CASSGAAPWEKLFF,TGTGCCAGCAGTGGGGCCGCCCCTTGGGAAAAACTGTTTTTT
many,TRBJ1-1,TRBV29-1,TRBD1,CSVGQGERGEAFF,TGCAGCGTTGGACAGGGGGAGAGGGGTGAAGCTTTCTTT
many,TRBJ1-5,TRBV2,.,CASSEVGSNQPQHF,TGTGCCAGCAGTGAAGTAGGGAGCAATCAGCCCCAGCATTTT
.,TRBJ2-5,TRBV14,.,CASSQEREAQYF,TGTGCCAGCAGCCAAGAGAGGGAGGCCCAGTACTTC
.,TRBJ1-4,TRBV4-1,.,CASSQARAATNEKLFF,TGCGCCAGCAGCCAAGCCCGCGCAGCAACTAATGAAAAACTGTTTTTT
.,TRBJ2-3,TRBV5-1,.,CASIGGGSTDTQYF,TGCGCCAGCATCGGCGGCGGGAGCACAGATACGCAGTATTTT
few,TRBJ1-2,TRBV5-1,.,CASSGGAGSYGYTF,TGCGCCAGCAGCGGGGGGGCAGGCAGCTATGGCTACACCTTC
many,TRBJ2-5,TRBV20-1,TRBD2,CSARVLSGGVQETQYF,TGCAGTGCTAGAGTCCTTAGCGGGGGCGTACAAGAGACCCAGTACTTC
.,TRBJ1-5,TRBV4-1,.,CASSQEGVQHQPQHF,TGCGCCAGCAGCCAAGAGGGGGTGCAGCACCAGCCCCAGCATTTT
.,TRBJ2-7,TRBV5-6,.,CASSTPPYEQYF,TGTGCCAGCAGCACGCCCCCCTACGAGCAGTACTTC
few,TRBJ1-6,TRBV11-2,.,CASSRGIGSYNSPLHF,TGTGCCAGCAGCAGGGGAATAGGGTCCTATAATTCACCCCTCCACTTT
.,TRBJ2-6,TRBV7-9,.,CASSLGAGSRSWVNVLTF,TGTGCCAGCAGCTTAGGGGCAGGATCTAGATCCTGGGTCAACGTCCTGACTTTC
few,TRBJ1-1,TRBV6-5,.,CASSPSEGGGTEAFF,TGTGCCAGCAGTCCCTCAGAAGGGGGGGGAACTGAAGCTTTCTTT
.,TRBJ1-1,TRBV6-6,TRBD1,CASSGSQGFVNTEAFF,TGTGCCAGCAGTGGATCACAGGGGTTCGTGAACACTGAAGCTTTCTTT
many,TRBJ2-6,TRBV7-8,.,CASSFFVYSGANVLTF,TGTGCCAGCAGCTTTTTTGTTTACTCTGGGGCCAACGTCCTGACTTTC
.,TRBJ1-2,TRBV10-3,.,CAISASGTAGYTF,TGTGCCATCAGTGCATCCGGGACTGCGGGCTACACCTTC
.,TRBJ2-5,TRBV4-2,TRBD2,CASSQDWGTSGQETQYF,TGTGCCAGCAGCCAAGACTGGGGGACTAGCGGACAAGAGACCCAGTACTTC
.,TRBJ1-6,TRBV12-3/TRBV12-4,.,CASSSWTSGNSPLHF,TGTGCCAGCAGTAGTTGGACATCGGGAAATTCACCCCTCCACTTT
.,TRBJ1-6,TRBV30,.,CAWSRRGDNSPLHF,TGTGCCTGGAGTAGGCGGGGCGATAATTCACCCCTCCACTTT
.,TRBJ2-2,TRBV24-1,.,CAWSVPESNTGELFF,TGTGCCTGGAGTGTACCAGAGTCGAACACCGGGGAGCTGTTTTTT
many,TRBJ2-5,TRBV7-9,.,CASSLIGNQETQYF,TGTGCCAGCAGCTTAATCGGGAACCAAGAGACCCAGTACTTC
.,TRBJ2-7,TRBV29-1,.,CSVEDRGTEQYF,TGCAGCGTTGAAGATCGGGGAACCGAGCAGTACTTC
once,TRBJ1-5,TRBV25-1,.,CASSESGDGGQETQHF,TGTGCCAGCAGTGAATCCGGCGACGGGGGGCAAGAGACCCAGCATTTT
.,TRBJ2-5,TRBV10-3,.,CAISESPRRETQYF,TGTGCCATCAGTGAGTCCCCCAGGAGAGAGACCCAGTACTTC
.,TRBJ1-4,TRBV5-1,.,CASRLTSGGPYEKLFF,TGCGCCAGCCGGCTCACTAGCGGGGGGCCTTACGAAAAACTGTTTTTT